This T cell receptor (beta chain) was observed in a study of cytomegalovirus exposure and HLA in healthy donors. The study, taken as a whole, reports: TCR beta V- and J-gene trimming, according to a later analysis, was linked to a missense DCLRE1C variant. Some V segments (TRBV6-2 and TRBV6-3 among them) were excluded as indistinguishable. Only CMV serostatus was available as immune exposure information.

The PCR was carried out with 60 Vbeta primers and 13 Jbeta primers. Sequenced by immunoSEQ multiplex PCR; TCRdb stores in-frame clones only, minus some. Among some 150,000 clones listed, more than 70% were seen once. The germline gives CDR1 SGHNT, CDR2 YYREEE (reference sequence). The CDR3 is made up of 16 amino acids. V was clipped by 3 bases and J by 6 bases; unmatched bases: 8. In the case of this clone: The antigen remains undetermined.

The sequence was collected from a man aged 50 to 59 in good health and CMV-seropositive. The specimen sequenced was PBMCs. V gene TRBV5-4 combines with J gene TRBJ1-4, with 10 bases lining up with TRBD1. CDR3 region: CASSSNPGTGDEKLFF. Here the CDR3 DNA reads TGTGCCAGCAGCTCAAATCCCGGGACAGGGGATGAAAAACTGTTTTTT.